A single sample is the source of the 29 T cell receptor beta chains below, sequenced in a study of CD8 T cells in Susac syndrome. Reverse transcription of roughly 0.5 to 1 ug RNA was performed with random hexamers. TCRdb used MiXCR to reprocess the immunoSEQ multiplex PCR reads, holding one entry per CDR3 protein. Among approximately 200,000 distinct CDR3 sequences listed, nearly 97% were seen once. Sequenced sample: CD4+ T cells from PBMCs. These receptors originate from a human donor with multiple sclerosis.

V usage is TRBV28 and J usage is TRBJ2-7; 8 bases align to TRBD1. CDR3 length: 16 amino acids. Germline V gene sequence: CDR1 MDHEN, CDR2 SYDVKM. Trimming at V came to 7 bases and at J to 2 bases, leaving 13 bases not matched to a gene. CDR3 in DNA: TGTGCCAGCACCCCAACCGCCGGGACAGGCACCTACGAGCAGTACTTC. Translating it yields CASTPTAGTGTYEQYF. Full variable domain (outside the CDR3, taken from reference TRBV28 and TRBJ2-7): DVKVTQSSRYLVKRTGEKVFLECVQDMDHENMFWYRQDPGLGLRLIYFSYDVKMKEKGDIPEGYSVSREKKERFSLILESASTNQTSMYLCASTPTAGTGTYEQYFGPGTRLTVT.

The rearrangement uses TRBV3-1 and TRBJ2-7; tentative D call: TRBD2 (5 bases). The germline gives CDR1 LGHDT, CDR2 YNNKEL (reference sequence). There are 12 residues in the CDR3. The ends were cut back, 4 bases at V and 6 bases at J, with 10 bases in the middle. The CDR3 loop reads CASSRGPTEQYF. The DNA of the CDR3 is TGTGCCAGCAGCCGCGGGCCTACCGAGCAGTACTTC.

The chain combines TRBV9 with TRBJ2-1, with no clear D. Trimming removed 2 bases at V and 0 bases at J, with 9 bases between. CDR1 and CDR2 (germline): SGDLS, YYNGEE. The CDR3 runs 15 residues. The CDR3 reads CASSVAQGSYNEQFF. The CDR3 DNA sequence: TGTGCCAGCAGCGTCGCCCAAGGCTCCTACAATGAGCAGTTCTTC.

This clonotype is a singleton in its sample. V is TRBV4-2 and J is TRBJ1-1, with 8 bases fitting TRBD1. J gave up 5 bases and V 7 bases, and 12 bases lay outside the gene matches. Germline V lookup: CDR1 LGHNA, CDR2 YNFKEQ. This CDR3 is 15 amino acids long. The CDR3, as DNA: TGTGCCAGCACCCTAACAGGGGACAGGCTGACTGAAGCTTTCTTT. Protein product: CASTLTGDRLTEAFF.

This rearrangement joins TRBV15 to TRBJ2-5, with D possibly TRBD1 on 6 matching bases. The germline gives CDR1 LNHNV, CDR2 YYDKDF (reference sequence). CDR3 length: 16 residues. V lost 1 base, J lost 3 bases, and 15 bases lay in between. The CDR3 is CATSRGKGVSEETQYF. CDR3 DNA: TGTGCCACCAGCAGAGGAAAGGGGGTGTCGGAAGAGACCCAGTACTTC.

This chain uses TRBV20-1 with TRBJ2-1; D ambiguous. Germline CDR1 reads DFQATT; CDR2 reads SNEGSKA (reference sequence). The CDR3 has 13 residues. The V gene lost 3 bases and the J gene lost 5 bases, with 11 bases spanning the gap. The CDR3 DNA reads as TGCAGTGCTAGGCGCCTATACAACAATGAGCAGTTCTTC. It codes for CSARRLYNNEQFF.

The chain links TRBV20-1 to TRBJ2-7; 7 bases align to TRBD2. Germline V gene data show CDR1 as DFQATT and CDR2 as SNEGSKA (reference sequence). CDR3 length: 12 residues. The CDR3 here is CSPRGGRDEQYF. CDR3 DNA: TGCAGCCCCCGGGGAGGGCGAGACGAGCAGTACTTC.

CDR3: CASSSLGGSSYEQYF. The DNA for the CDR3 is TGTGCCAGTAGCTCCTTAGGCGGCAGCTCCTACGAGCAGTACTTC. The chain carries TRBV19 and TRBJ2-7; no definite D call. The CDR3 contains 15 residues. Germline values: CDR1 LNHDA, CDR2 SQIVND (reference sequence). V was trimmed by 6 bases and J by 0 bases, leaving 15 bases between them.

The chain uses TRBV12-3 or TRBV12-4 and TRBJ2-5; unclear D gene. The CDR3 totals 15 residues. V lost 5 bases and J 0 bases, leaving 13 bases between the germline ends. The CDR3 DNA reads as TGTGCCAGCAGTCGCGCTGGATCTAACCAAGAGACCCAGTACTTC. It encodes CASSRAGSNQETQYF.

This clonotype was found a few times. The rearrangement uses TRBV7-3 and TRBJ2-7; 10 bases fit TRBD1. CDR1 is SGHTA, CDR2 FQGTGA, per germline. The CDR3 totals 15 residues. J lost 0 bases, V lost 6 bases, and 5 bases had no gene match. CDR3 in amino acids: CASSAGTGVSYEQYF. The DNA for the CDR3 is TGTGCCAGCAGTGCCGGGACAGGGGTCTCCTACGAGCAGTACTTC.

The chain joins TRBV29-1 to TRBJ2-5, with 10 bases aligning to TRBD1. The CDR3 is 15 amino acids. Unmatched junction bases numbered 6, after V lost 4 bases and J lost 1 base. The germline CDR1 and CDR2 sequences are SQVTM and ANQGSEA. The CDR3 is CSVGQGASPQETQYF. The CDR3, as DNA: TGCAGCGTTGGACAGGGGGCGAGTCCCCAAGAGACCCAGTACTTC.

This chain joins TRBV20-1 and TRBJ1-1, with D possibly matching TRBD1 (5 bases). Germline-derived CDR1 and CDR2 are DFQATT and SNEGSKA (reference sequence). This CDR3 is built from 13 residues. The V and J ends lost 2 bases and 1 base respectively, with 8 bases between them. The CDR3 loop reads CSARQGTNTEAFF. Here the CDR3 DNA reads TGCAGTGCTAGACAGGGTACGAACACTGAAGCTTTCTTT.

The chain joins TRBV7-2 to TRBJ1-5; no clear D gene. The germline V gene has CDR1 SGHTA and CDR2 FQGNSA. V lost 1 base and J lost 0, with 7 bases in between. The CDR3 has 15 residues. The chain's CDR3 is CASSLGPDSNQPQHF. CDR3 DNA: TGTGCCAGCAGCTTAGGGCCCGATAGCAATCAGCCCCAGCATTTT. Variable domain in full (rest from reference TRBV7-2 and TRBJ1-5): GAGVSQSPSNKVTEKGKDVELRCDPISGHTALYWYRQSLGQGLEFLIYFQGNSAPDKSGLPSDRFSAERTGGSVSTLTIQRTQQEDSAVYLCASSLGPDSNQPQHFGDGTRLSIL.

This sequence joins TRBV30 and TRBJ2-5; TRBD2 is a possible D gene (6 bases). Germline V gives CDR1 GTSNPN, CDR2 SVGIG (reference sequence). V was pared by 1 base and J by 2 bases, with 8 bases between. This CDR3 spans 13 amino acids. DNA of the CDR3: TGTGCCTGGAGTGACGGGGGACAAGAGACCCAGTACTTC. Translated: CAWSDGGQETQYF. The complete variable domain, with remaining parts taken from reference TRBV30 and TRBJ2-5, reads SQTIHQWPATLVQPVGSPLSLECTVEGTSNPNLYWYRQAAGRGLQLLFYSVGIGQISSEVPQNLSASRPQDRQFILSSKKLLLSDSGFYLCAWSDGGQETQYFGPGTRLLVL.

V and J are TRBV29-1 and TRBJ1-5, with 9 bases identical to TRBD1. Looked up from germline, CDR1 is SQVTM and CDR2 is ANQGSEA. This CDR3 is built from 13 residues. J was trimmed by 6 bases and V by 4 bases; bases with no gene match: 4. This CDR3 is CSVGTGVGQPQHF. CDR3 DNA: TGCAGCGTTGGGACAGGGGTTGGTCAGCCCCAGCATTTT.

V gene TRBV11-3 combines with J gene TRBJ2-3; 11 bases align to TRBD2. Losses at the gene ends were 1 base for V and 4 bases for J; bases not matched to a gene: 4. This CDR3 region has 16 residues. Germline-derived CDR1 and CDR2 are SGHNT and YENEEA. The CDR3 region is CASSLGIAGGSDTQYF. For the CDR3, the DNA is TGTGCCAGCAGCTTAGGTATAGCGGGGGGGTCAGATACGCAGTATTTT.

The chain employs TRBV24-1 and TRBJ2-7; D perhaps matches TRBD2 (5 bases). Trimming pared 6 bases from V and 0 bases from J, leaving 14 bases between. The CDR3 has 15 residues. Germline CDR1 is KGHDR and CDR2 is SFDVKD. The CDR3 reads CATSSGPPNSYEQYF. CDR3 nucleotides: TGTGCCACCAGTAGCGGCCCACCGAACTCCTACGAGCAGTACTTC.

The chain is built from TRBV5-1 and TRBJ2-1, with 11 bases lining up with TRBD2. Trimming cost V 7 bases and J 4 bases; bases outside gene matches: 10. Germline lookup yields CDR1 SGHRS and CDR2 YFSETQ. This CDR3 region has 16 residues. The CDR3: CASRDIAGGRYNEQFF. For the CDR3, the DNA is TGCGCCAGCCGAGACATAGCGGGGGGGCGGTACAATGAGCAGTTCTTC.

This chain links TRBV25-1 with TRBJ2-1, with D hard to call. V shed 10 bases and J shed 4 bases, with 14 bases lying between them. This CDR3 spans 13 amino acids. Germline loops: CDR1 MGHDK, CDR2 SYGVNS. CDR3 sequence: CATKNMGYNEQFF. The CDR3 region has the DNA TGTGCCACCAAGAACATGGGATACAATGAGCAGTTCTTC.

This CDR3 is CSASRAARTTWSSYNSPLHF. The CDR3 nucleotides are TGCAGTGCCTCCCGCGCGGCGAGAACAACCTGGAGTTCCTATAATTCACCCCTCCACTTT. The chain combines TRBV20-1 with TRBJ1-6; D remains ambiguous. Germline CDR1 reads DFQATT; CDR2 reads SNEGSKA (reference sequence). V was cut by 6 bases and J by 1 base, with 28 bases left in between. CDR3 length: 20 amino acids.

This chain uses TRBV5-1 with TRBJ2-7; D is undetermined. V lost 8 bases and J lost 3, with 18 bases in between. This CDR3 comprises 14 residues. Germline V lookup: CDR1 SGHRS, CDR2 YFSETQ. This CDR3 is CARNAIQVDYEQYF. The CDR3, as DNA: TGCGCCAGAAACGCTATCCAGGTGGACTACGAGCAGTACTTC.

This chain uses TRBV9 with TRBJ2-7; tentative D call: TRBD2 (5 bases). The CDR3 is 14 amino acids. Trimming removed 0 bases from V and 3 bases from J, with 10 bases in between. CDR1 SGDLS and CDR2 YYNGEE come from the germline V gene. CDR3 in DNA: TGTGCCAGCAGCGTAGTTCCAGGAGGCTACGAGCAGTACTTC. It encodes CASSVVPGGYEQYF.

V gene TRBV6-5 combines with J gene TRBJ2-7; D unclear. The V gene lost 6 bases and the J gene lost 12 bases, with 21 bases spanning the gap. The germline gives CDR1 MNHEY, CDR2 SVGAGI. The CDR3 loop spans 13 amino acids. In DNA form, the CDR3 reads TGTGCCAGCAGCCGAAGCCTCTGGACCAAGCTGTACTTC. It codes for CASSRSLWTKLYF.

The chain is built from TRBV20-1 and TRBJ2-3; weak D call: TRBD1 (6 bases). The CDR3 is 14 amino acids. The V end lost 2 bases, the J end lost 2 bases, and 11 bases lay between the germline ends. The germline V gene encodes CDR1 DFQATT and CDR2 SNEGSKA (reference sequence). This CDR3 reads CSARQQGYTDTQYF. The CDR3 DNA reads as TGCAGTGCTAGACAACAGGGCTACACAGATACGCAGTATTTT.

The genes are TRBV30 and TRBJ2-1; 8 bases are shared with TRBD2. Germline CDR1 is GTSNPN and CDR2 is SVGIG (reference sequence). J was trimmed by 3 bases and V by 2 bases; bases with no gene match: 0. This CDR3 is built from 13 residues. The CDR3 DNA follows: TGTGCCTGGAGTAGCGGGGGCTACAATGAGCAGTTCTTC. It codes for CAWSSGGYNEQFF.

This sequence joins TRBV7-9 and TRBJ2-5, with 7 bases lining up with TRBD1. The CDR3 sequence is 16 residues long. Germline V gene data show CDR1 as SEHNR and CDR2 as FQNEAQ (reference sequence). The junction had 13 bases not matched to a gene; V was cut back by 5 bases and J by 4 bases. CDR3 amino acids: CASSPNPTGILETQYF. The CDR3 DNA reads TGTGCCAGCAGCCCGAACCCGACAGGGATTTTAGAGACCCAGTACTTC.

As regards this clonotype: A junction end diverges from the germline sequence, so it may reflect a read error. The CDR3 spells CASSDIGGRGQRF. In DNA, the CDR3 is TGTGCCAGCAGTGATATAGGTGGGAGGGGGCAACGTTTC. The chain joins TRBV6-1 to TRBJ2-7; D tentatively reads TRBD1 or TRBD2 (7 bases each). CDR3 length: 13 amino acids. Germline V lookup: CDR1 MNHNS, CDR2 SASEGT.

The chain has TRBV30 and TRBJ2-5; D remains ambiguous. V dropped 0 bases and J dropped 9 bases, with 8 bases sitting between them. Germline CDR1 reads GTSNPN; CDR2 reads SVGIG (reference sequence). CDR3 length equals 11 residues. The chain's CDR3 is CAWSVRKAQYF. CDR3 bases: TGTGCCTGGAGTGTACGAAAGGCCCAGTACTTC. Filled out from reference TRBV30 and TRBJ2-5, the complete variable domain reads SQTIHQWPATLVQPVGSPLSLECTVEGTSNPNLYWYRQAAGRGLQLLFYSVGIGQISSEVPQNLSASRPQDRQFILSSKKLLLSDSGFYLCAWSVRKAQYFGPGTRLLVL.

The rearrangement uses TRBV7-9 and TRBJ1-1, with D uncertain. CDR1 and CDR2 (germline): SEHNR, FQNEAQ (reference sequence). The CDR3 is made up of 14 amino acids. V was pared by 3 bases and J by 0 bases, with 8 bases between. The CDR3 DNA is TGTGCCAGCAGCTTCCTTCCACTGAACACTGAAGCTTTCTTT. The encoded protein is CASSFLPLNTEAFF. Full variable domain (outside the CDR3, taken from reference TRBV7-9 and TRBJ1-1): DTGVSQNPRHKITKRGQNVTFRCDPISEHNRLYWYRQTLGQGPEFLTYFQNEAQLEKSRLLSDRFSAERPKGSFSTLEIQRTEQGDSAMYLCASSFLPLNTEAFFGQGTRLTVV.